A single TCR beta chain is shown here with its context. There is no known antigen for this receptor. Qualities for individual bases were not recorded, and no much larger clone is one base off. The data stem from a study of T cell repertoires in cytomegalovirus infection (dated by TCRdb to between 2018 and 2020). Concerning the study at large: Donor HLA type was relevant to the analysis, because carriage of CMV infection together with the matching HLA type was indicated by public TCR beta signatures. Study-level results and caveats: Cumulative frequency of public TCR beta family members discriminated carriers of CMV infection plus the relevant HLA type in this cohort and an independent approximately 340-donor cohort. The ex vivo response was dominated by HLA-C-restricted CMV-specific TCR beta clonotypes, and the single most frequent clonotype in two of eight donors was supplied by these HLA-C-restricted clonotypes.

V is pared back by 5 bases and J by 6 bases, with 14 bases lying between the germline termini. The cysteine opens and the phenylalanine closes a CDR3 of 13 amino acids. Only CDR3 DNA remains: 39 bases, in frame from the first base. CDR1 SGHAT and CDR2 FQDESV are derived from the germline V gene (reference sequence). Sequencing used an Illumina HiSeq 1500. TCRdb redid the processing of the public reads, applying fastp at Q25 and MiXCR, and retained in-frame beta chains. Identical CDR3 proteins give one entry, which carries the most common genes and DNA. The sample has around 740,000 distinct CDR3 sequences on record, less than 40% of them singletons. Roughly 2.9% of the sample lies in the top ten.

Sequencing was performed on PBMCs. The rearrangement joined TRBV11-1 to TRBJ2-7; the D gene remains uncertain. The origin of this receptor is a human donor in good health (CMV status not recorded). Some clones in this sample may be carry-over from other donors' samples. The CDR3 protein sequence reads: CASSRINMAEQYF. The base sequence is TGTGCCAGCAGCCGAATTAACATGGCCGAGCAGTACTTC.